This TCR beta chain was captured by sequencing in a study of regulatory T cells in long-lasting Graves disease. The study, taken as a whole, reports: When disease was persistent, TRBV28, TRBJ1-2 and TRBJ2-5 were the favored segments. Whereas about a thousand public clonotypes were shared by new patients, persistent patients shared more, at 2,741. Accuracy was perhaps lowered by the small sample size.

To note about this clonotype: Its antigen is unknown.

Time point indicated: persistent/refractory GD, antithyroid drugs over 5 years with positive TRAb. PBMC RNA was the source of the TCR library. The CDR3 has 13 residues. Germline values: CDR1 SEHNR, CDR2 FQNEAQ (reference sequence). V lost 6 bases and J lost 6, with 11 bases in between. In building TCR beta libraries, iRepertoire HTBI primers were used together with Arm-PCR of CDR3 regions. TCRdb ran MiXCR on the multiplex PCR reads and lists one entry per CDR3 protein. The data contain 390,000 or so distinct CDR3 sequences, 20% to 25% of them singletons. The sequencing here drew on peripheral blood mononuclear cells (PBMCs), taken when the disease was refractory, from a patient treated with antithyroid drugs. The chain couples TRBV7-9 to TRBJ2-2; a weak D match, TRBD2 (6 bases). This clonotype was obtained from a woman between 40 and 55 years old with Graves disease. CDR3 amino acids: CASRSWGAGELFF. In nucleotides, the CDR3 is TGTGCCAGCAGATCTTGGGGGGCCGGGGAGCTGTTTTTT.